This record concerns one TCR beta chain sequence. The read falls 3 residues short of the CDR3 end, and the missing part is taken from the germline J gene. These data belong to a study of T cells in women clearing cervical HPV infection. The protocol was immunoSEQ multiplex PCR, while the TCRdb copy is restricted to in-frame clones and leaves out a portion. Found here are 25,000 to 35,000 clones; the top ten clones hold around 18%. With V trimmed by 9 bases and J by 0 bases, 10 bases remained unmatched. Germline V gene sequence: CDR1 LNHDA, CDR2 SQIVND (reference sequence). This CDR3 region has 15 residues.

The chain couples TRBV19 to TRBJ2-5; 7 nucleotides match TRBD1. The sequencing sample was made of blood buffy coat. The sequence came from a woman between 18 and 75 years old with a cervical HPV16 infection that either progressed to CIN3+ or cleared (not recorded which). CDR3 DNA, as far as it was read: TGTGCCAGCAAGAAAAACAGGGGAGACCAAGAGACC. This sequence encodes CASKKNRGDQET. The complete CDR3 protein is CASKKNRGDQETQYF.